A selection of T cell receptor beta chains follows, all from one sample in a study of response to subunit inactivated influenza vaccine. MiXCR, run by TCRdb on the RT-PCR reads, gives a single entry per CDR3 protein. The sample lists some 500,000 distinct CDR3 sequences, 10% to 15% occurring once. Sample: PBMCs from blood, taken roughly 46 days after vaccination. The receptors come from a man in his fifties or sixties who received an inactivated influenza vaccine. The CDR3 runs from the conserved cysteine through the conserved F or W. D genes are given only for firm matches. Expanded clones get a size class; other rows say once, few or many, or leave the size out.

>-|TRBJ1-3|TRBV20-1|12|many
TGCAGTGCCACCCTAGATGGAAACACCATATATTTT
CSATLDGNTIYF
>-|TRBJ2-1|TRBV7-9|16|few
TGTGCCAGCAGCAACGGACCGAGAAGGACAAACAATGAGCAGTTCTTC
CASSNGPRRTNNEQFF
>-|TRBJ1-5|TRBV15|13|few
TGTGCCACCAGCAGCCGACTCCTCGAGCCCCAGCATTTT
CATSSRLLEPQHF
>-|TRBJ2-7|TRBV4-3|15|few
TGCGCCAGCAGCCAAGCTAACGGGGGTAGCTACGAGCAGTACTTC
CASSQANGGSYEQYF
>-|TRBJ2-4|TRBV6-5|14|many
TGTGCCAGCAGTTACGGCCGAGCCAAAAACATTCAGTACTTC
CASSYGRAKNIQYF
>-|TRBJ2-1|TRBV29-1|11|many
TGCAGCGTCGGACTGTACAATGAGCAGTTCTTC
CSVGLYNEQFF
>TRBD1|TRBJ1-2|TRBV4-2|15|-
TGTGCCAGCAGCCCCCAATCGGCGACAGGGGATGGCTACACCTTC
CASSPQSATGDGYTF
>-|TRBJ1-2|TRBV5-1|12|many
TGCGCCAGCAGCTTCCCGGGAGGCGGCTACACCTTC
CASSFPGGGYTF
>TRBD2|TRBJ2-1|TRBV7-8|15|few
TGTGCCAGCAGCCGGACTAGCGGGAGGTACAATGAGCAGTTCTTC
CASSRTSGRYNEQFF
>-|TRBJ2-3|TRBV20-1|15|many
TGCAGTGCTCGGGGCGGGGCCAACCCCACAGATACGCAGTATTTT
CSARGGANPTDTQYF
>TRBD1|TRBJ2-1|TRBV24-1|17|many
TGTGCCACCAGTGATCAACCCCCCGGGACAGGCGTCAATGAGCAGTTCTTC
CATSDQPPGTGVNEQFF
>-|TRBJ2-1|TRBV5-1|15|once
TGCGCCAGCAGCTTTACTAGCACCATATACAATGAGCAGTTCTTC
CASSFTSTIYNEQFF
>-|TRBJ2-5|TRBV10-2|13|-
TGCGCCAGCCTGGGGCGGGGCCAAGAGACCCAGTACTTC
CASLGRGQETQYF
>TRBD2|TRBJ2-3|TRBV20-1|15|-
TGCAGCAAGTTAGGGGCTAGCGGGGTGACAGATACGCAGTATTTT
CSKLGASGVTDTQYF
>TRBD2|TRBJ2-7|TRBV9|15|few
TGTGCCAGCAGCGTAGACGGGAGGCCTGGGGGGGAGCAGTACTTC
CASSVDGRPGGEQYF
>TRBD1|TRBJ2-7|TRBV11-2|16|-
TGTGCCAGCAGCTTCTCTACCGGGACAGGGGTCTACGAGCAGTACTTC
CASSFSTGTGVYEQYF